This TCR beta chain was recorded in a study of blood T cell repertoires in COVID-19. Background on the study: From the United States, Italy and Spain came samples of acute and convalescent COVID-19. PBMCs, B-cell-depleted T cells, or T cells were the source of the cDNA or gDNA that made up the material.

TCRdb's table, derived via immunoSEQ multiplex PCR, lists solely in-frame clones and lacks some. Of some 78,000 clones in the sample, 65% to 85% are singletons; the top ten hold less than 6%. V lost 4 bases to trimming and J lost 6 bases; unmatched junction nucleotides: 12. Germline-derived CDR1 and CDR2 are KGHDR and SFDVKD. The CDR3 sequence is 16 residues long. The sequencing sample was made of peripheral blood. This chain uses TRBV24-1 with TRBJ2-3, with 7 bases matching TRBD1. The clonotype originates from a man in his sixties with active or convalescent COVID-19. The CDR3 protein is CATSESGGARLDTQYF. The CDR3 DNA sequence: TGTGCCACCAGTGAGTCAGGGGGTGCGAGGTTGGATACGCAGTATTTT.